This paragraph covers one TCR beta chain sequence. What it recognizes is unknown. These data come from a study of cytomegalovirus exposure and HLA in healthy donors. PCR involved 60 Vbeta and 13 Jbeta primers. The repertoire was sequenced with immunoSEQ multiplex PCR; TCRdb's copy has only in-frame clones and lacks some. This repertoire shows some 100,000 clones, more than 65% found once; its top ten account for 15% to 20%. Points from the study as a whole: Per published accounts, TCR beta sequences correctly predicted the HLA-A and HLA-B alleles of most subjects.

This CDR3 is built from 13 residues. In germline, CDR1 is SGDLS, CDR2 YYNGEE. V gave up 7 bases and J gave up 1 base; unmatched junction bases: 1. This clonotype was obtained from a woman aged 18-29 years in good health and CMV-seropositive. Sequencing was performed on PBMCs. This chain links TRBV9 with TRBJ1-5; 8 bases fit TRBD1. CDR3 in DNA: TGTGCCAGCGGACAGGGAAGCAATCAGCCCCAGCATTTT. Encoded protein: CASGQGSNQPQHF.